This TCR beta chain was sequenced for a study of control samples from healthy donors and cancer patients. Measured with immunoSEQ multiplex PCR; TCRdb has only the in-frame clones, and not every one. The table has 150,000 or so clones, 85% to 90% seen once; the top ten hold more than 1.5%. V dropped 6 bases and J dropped 0 bases, with 11 bases sitting between them. This CDR3 contains 14 residues. In germline, CDR1 is MNHEY, CDR2 SMNVEV (reference sequence). Sequenced sample: blood. J is TRBJ1-1 and V is TRBV27, with D possibly TRBD1 on 5 matching bases. This clonotype was sampled from a man younger than 35 in good health. The CDR3 spells CASSQDSLNTEAFF. The CDR3 DNA is TGTGCCAGCAGCCAAGACAGCCTGAACACTGAAGCTTTCTTT.